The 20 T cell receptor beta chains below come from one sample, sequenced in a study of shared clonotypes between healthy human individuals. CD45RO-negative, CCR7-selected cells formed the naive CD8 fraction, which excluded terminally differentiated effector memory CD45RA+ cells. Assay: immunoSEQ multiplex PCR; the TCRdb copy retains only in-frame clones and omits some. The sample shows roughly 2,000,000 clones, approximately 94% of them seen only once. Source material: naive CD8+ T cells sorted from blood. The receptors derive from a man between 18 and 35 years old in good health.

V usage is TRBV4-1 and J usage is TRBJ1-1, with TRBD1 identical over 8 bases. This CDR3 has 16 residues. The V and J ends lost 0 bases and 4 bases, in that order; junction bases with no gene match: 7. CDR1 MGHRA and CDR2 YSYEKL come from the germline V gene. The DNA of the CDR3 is TGCGCCAGCAGCCAAGACTCCGGACAGGGTGGCACTGAAGCTTTCTTT. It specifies CASSQDSGQGGTEAFF.

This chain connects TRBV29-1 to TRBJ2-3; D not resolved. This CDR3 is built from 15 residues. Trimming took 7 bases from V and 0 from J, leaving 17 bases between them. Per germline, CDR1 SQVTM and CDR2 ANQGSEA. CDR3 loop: CSAGPYVLSTDTQYF. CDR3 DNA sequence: TGCAGCGCTGGCCCCTATGTCCTTAGCACAGATACGCAGTATTTT.

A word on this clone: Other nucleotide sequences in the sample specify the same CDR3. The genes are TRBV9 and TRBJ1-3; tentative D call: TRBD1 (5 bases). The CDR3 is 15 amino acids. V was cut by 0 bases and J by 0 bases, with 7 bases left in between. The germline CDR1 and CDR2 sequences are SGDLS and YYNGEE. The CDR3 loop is CASSVGGGSGNTIYF. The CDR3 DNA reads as TGTGCCAGCAGCGTAGGCGGGGGCTCTGGAAACACCATATATTTT.

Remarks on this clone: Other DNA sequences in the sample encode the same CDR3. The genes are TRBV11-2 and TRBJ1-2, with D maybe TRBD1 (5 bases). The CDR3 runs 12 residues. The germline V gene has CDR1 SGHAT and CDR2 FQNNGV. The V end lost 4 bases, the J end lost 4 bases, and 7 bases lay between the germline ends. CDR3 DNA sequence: TGTGCCAGCAGCTCCGACAGCTATGGCTACACCTTC. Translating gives CASSSDSYGYTF.

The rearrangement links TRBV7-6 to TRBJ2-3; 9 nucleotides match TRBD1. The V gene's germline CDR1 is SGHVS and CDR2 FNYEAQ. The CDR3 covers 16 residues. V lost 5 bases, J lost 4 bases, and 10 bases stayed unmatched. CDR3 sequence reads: CASSPRQGENADTQYF. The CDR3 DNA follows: TGTGCCAGCAGCCCCCGACAGGGGGAAAATGCAGATACGCAGTATTTT.

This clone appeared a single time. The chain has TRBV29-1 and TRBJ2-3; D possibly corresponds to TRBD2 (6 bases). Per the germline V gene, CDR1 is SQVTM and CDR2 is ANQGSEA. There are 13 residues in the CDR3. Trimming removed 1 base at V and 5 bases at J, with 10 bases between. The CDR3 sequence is CSVEVAARDTQYF. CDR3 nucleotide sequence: TGCAGCGTTGAAGTAGCGGCAAGAGATACGCAGTATTTT.

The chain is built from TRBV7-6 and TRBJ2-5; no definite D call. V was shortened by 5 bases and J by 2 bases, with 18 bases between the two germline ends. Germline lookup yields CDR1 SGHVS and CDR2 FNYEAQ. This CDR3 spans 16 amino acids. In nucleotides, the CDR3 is TGTGCCAGCAGCACCCTGGGGATCCAGATACAAGAGACCCAGTACTTC. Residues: CASSTLGIQIQETQYF.

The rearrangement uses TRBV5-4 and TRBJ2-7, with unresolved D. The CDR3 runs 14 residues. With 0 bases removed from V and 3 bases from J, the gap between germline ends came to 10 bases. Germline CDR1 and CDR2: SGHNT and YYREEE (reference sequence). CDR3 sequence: CASSLGPSDYEQYF. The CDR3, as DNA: TGTGCCAGCAGCTTGGGTCCTTCTGACTACGAGCAGTACTTC.

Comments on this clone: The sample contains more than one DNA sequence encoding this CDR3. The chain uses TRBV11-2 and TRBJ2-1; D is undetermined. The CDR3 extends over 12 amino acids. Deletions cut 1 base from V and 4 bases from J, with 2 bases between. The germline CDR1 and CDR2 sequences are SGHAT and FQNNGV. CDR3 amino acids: CASSLGYNEQFF. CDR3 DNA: TGTGCCAGCAGCTTAGGATACAATGAGCAGTTCTTC.

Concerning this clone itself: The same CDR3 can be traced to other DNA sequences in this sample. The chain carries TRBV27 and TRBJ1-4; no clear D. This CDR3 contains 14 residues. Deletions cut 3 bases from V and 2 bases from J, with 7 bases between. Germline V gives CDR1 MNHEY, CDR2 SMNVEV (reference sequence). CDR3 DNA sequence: TGTGCCAGCAGTTTCAGAGGCACTAATGAAAAACTGTTTTTT. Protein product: CASSFRGTNEKLFF.

The CDR3 sequence: CASSPRRGGDEQFF. The CDR3 region has the DNA TGCGCCAGCAGCCCCAGGCGGGGCGGCGATGAGCAGTTCTTC. The V gene is TRBV4-1, the J gene TRBJ2-1; TRBD2 is a possible D gene (6 bases). Germline assignment: CDR1 MGHRA and CDR2 YSYEKL. The CDR3 has 14 residues. The V end was cut by 4 bases, the J end by 8 bases, with 15 bases between.

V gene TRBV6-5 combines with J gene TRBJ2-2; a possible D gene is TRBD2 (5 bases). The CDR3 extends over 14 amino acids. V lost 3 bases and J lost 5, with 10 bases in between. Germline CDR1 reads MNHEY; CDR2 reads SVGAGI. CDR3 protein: CASSYQERTGELFF. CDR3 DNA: TGTGCCAGCAGTTATCAGGAGCGGACCGGGGAGCTGTTTTTT.

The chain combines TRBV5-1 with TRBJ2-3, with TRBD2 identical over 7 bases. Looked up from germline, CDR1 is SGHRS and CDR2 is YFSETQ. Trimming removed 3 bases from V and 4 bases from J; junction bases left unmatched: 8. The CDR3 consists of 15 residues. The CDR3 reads CASSSGLMVADTQYF. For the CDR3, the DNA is TGCGCCAGCAGCTCGGGACTAATGGTCGCAGATACGCAGTATTTT.

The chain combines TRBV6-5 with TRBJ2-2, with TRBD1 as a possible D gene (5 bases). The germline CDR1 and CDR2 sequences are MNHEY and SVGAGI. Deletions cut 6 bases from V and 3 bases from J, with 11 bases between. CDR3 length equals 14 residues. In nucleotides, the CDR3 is TGTGCCAGCAGGCAGGGCCCCTACACCGGGGAGCTGTTTTTT. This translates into CASRQGPYTGELFF.

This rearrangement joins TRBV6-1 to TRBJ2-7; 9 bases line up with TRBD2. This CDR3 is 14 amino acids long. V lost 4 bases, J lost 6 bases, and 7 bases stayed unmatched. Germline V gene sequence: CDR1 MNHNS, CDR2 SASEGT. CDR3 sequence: CASSVSGGFLEQYF. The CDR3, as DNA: TGTGCCAGCAGTGTTAGCGGGGGCTTTCTCGAGCAGTACTTC.

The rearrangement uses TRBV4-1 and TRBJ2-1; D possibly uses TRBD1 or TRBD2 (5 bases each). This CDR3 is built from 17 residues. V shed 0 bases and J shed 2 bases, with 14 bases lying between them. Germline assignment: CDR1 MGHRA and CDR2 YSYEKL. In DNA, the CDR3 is TGCGCCAGCAGCCAAGATTTTGGGGGTCGGCCCTACAATGAGCAGTTCTTC. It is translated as CASSQDFGGRPYNEQFF.

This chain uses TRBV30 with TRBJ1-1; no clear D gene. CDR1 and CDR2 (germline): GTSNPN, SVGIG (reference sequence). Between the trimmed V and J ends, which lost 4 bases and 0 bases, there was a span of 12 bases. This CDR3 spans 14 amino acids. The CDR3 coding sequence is TGTGCCTGGACCGACCACAGCATGAACACTGAAGCTTTCTTT. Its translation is CAWTDHSMNTEAFF.

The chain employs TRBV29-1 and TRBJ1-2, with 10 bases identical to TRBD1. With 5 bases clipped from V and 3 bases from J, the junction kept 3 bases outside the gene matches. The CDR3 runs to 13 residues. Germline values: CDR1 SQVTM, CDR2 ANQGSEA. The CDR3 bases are TGCAGCGTTATGGGACAGGGGCACTATGGCTACACCTTC. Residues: CSVMGQGHYGYTF.

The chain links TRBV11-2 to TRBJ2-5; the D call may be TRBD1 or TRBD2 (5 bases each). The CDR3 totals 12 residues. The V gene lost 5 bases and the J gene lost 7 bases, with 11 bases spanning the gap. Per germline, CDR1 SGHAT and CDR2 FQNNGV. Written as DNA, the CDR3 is TGTGCCAGCAGCGTAGGGGACGGGACCCAGTACTTC. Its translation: CASSVGDGTQYF.

As DNA, the CDR3 is TGCGCCAGCAGCCAAGGTCTTGTAAGCGCATACGAGCAGTACTTC. Its translation: CASSQGLVSAYEQYF. This chain uses TRBV4-1 with TRBJ2-7; the D is unclear. The CDR3 is 15 residues long. Trimming took off 1 base at V and 4 bases at J, with 14 bases between the two ends. Per the germline V gene, CDR1 is MGHRA and CDR2 is YSYEKL.